The 9 T cell receptor beta chains in this list originate from one sample, sequenced in a study of CD8 T cells in Susac syndrome. With random hexamers, roughly 0.45 to 1 ug RNA was reverse transcribed. One entry per CDR3 protein results from TCRdb running MiXCR on the immunoSEQ multiplex PCR reads. The sample lists 330,000 or so distinct CDR3 sequences, 70% to 90% occurring once. Sequenced sample: CD8+ T cells from PBMCs. The source of these receptors is a human donor with multiple sclerosis.

This sequence joins TRBV5-4 and TRBJ2-1, with 7 bases identical to TRBD2. This CDR3 contains 12 residues. The V gene end was trimmed by 9 bases and the J gene end by 9 bases; junction bases not matched to a gene: 9. Germline lookup yields CDR1 SGHNT and CDR2 YYREEE (reference sequence). The CDR3 DNA reads as TGTGCCACCAGGGAGGGATCGGGTGAGCAGTTCTTC. This translates into CATREGSGEQFF.

The chain employs TRBV20-1 and TRBJ2-3; 7 bases are shared with TRBD2. The CDR3 loop spans 16 amino acids. J lost 0 bases, V lost 5 bases, and 11 bases had no gene match. CDR1 and CDR2 (germline): DFQATT, SNEGSKA (reference sequence). In DNA form, the CDR3 reads TGCAGTGCTTGGTTTCCGGGACTAACGAGCACAGATACGCAGTATTTT. Its protein product is CSAWFPGLTSTDTQYF.

The gene calls are TRBV6-2 or TRBV6-3 and TRBJ2-7; a possible D gene is TRBD2 (6 bases). Deletions cut 2 bases from V and 3 bases from J, with 11 bases between. Looked up from germline, CDR1 is MNHEY and CDR2 is SVGEGT. The CDR3 runs to 14 residues. CDR3 residues: CASSYPGGDYEQYF. CDR3 coding DNA: TGTGCCAGCAGTTACCCAGGCGGGGACTACGAGCAGTACTTC.

The chain couples TRBV7-8 to TRBJ2-1, with D uncertain. Trimming pared 5 bases from V and 5 bases from J, leaving 10 bases between. The CDR3 contains 13 residues. Germline CDR1 is SGHVS and CDR2 is FQNEAQ. CDR3 DNA: TGTGCCAGCAGCCCGAGACCCCACAATGAGCAGTTCTTC. Its protein product is CASSPRPHNEQFF.

The rearrangement uses TRBV28 and TRBJ1-5, with D uncertain. V was shortened by 1 base and J by 1 base, with 20 bases between the two germline ends. The CDR3 consists of 19 residues. Germline values: CDR1 MDHEN, CDR2 SYDVKM. The CDR3 region is CASSLSSWQVGISNQPQHF. DNA of the CDR3: TGTGCCAGCAGTTTATCATCTTGGCAGGTGGGGATAAGCAATCAGCCCCAGCATTTT.

This clonotype occurred once. V is TRBV6-2 or TRBV6-3 and J is TRBJ2-2; 10 positions match TRBD2. The junction had 7 bases not matched to a gene; V was cut back by 5 bases and J by 7 bases. The CDR3 length is 15 residues. Germline V CDR1 and CDR2: MNHEY, SVGEGT. The chain's CDR3 is CASSQLAGAGGELFF. In nucleotides, the CDR3 is TGTGCCAGCAGTCAGCTAGCGGGAGCCGGCGGGGAGCTGTTTTTT.

This clonotype was found a few times. V usage is TRBV28 and J usage is TRBJ2-7; 9 bases are a match to TRBD1. J was trimmed by 5 bases and V by 2 bases; bases with no gene match: 10. The V gene's germline CDR1 is MDHEN and CDR2 SYDVKM. The CDR3 extends over 16 amino acids. In DNA, the CDR3 is TGTGCCAGCAGTTTAGACAGGGGGATAGGTTCAAACGAGCAGTACTTC. As protein: CASSLDRGIGSNEQYF.

This sequence joins TRBV6-5 and TRBJ2-7, with D maybe TRBD1 (5 bases). Germline lookup yields CDR1 MNHEY and CDR2 SVGAGI. The V gene lost 0 bases and the J gene lost 7 bases, with 10 bases spanning the gap. The length of the CDR3 is 13 residues. CDR3 residues: CASSYSNRGEQYF. Here the CDR3 DNA reads TGTGCCAGCAGTTACTCGAATAGGGGAGAGCAGTACTTC.

The chain carries TRBV24-1 and TRBJ2-5; TRBD2 might be the D (5 bases). Germline-derived CDR1 and CDR2 are KGHDR and SFDVKD. CDR3 length: 16 residues. Trimming removed 6 bases from V and 4 bases from J, with 20 bases in between. CDR3 DNA: TGTGCCACCAGTCAGTACGACGCGGGTCGAAGAGAGACCCAGTACTTC. Translated, it gives CATSQYDAGRRETQYF.